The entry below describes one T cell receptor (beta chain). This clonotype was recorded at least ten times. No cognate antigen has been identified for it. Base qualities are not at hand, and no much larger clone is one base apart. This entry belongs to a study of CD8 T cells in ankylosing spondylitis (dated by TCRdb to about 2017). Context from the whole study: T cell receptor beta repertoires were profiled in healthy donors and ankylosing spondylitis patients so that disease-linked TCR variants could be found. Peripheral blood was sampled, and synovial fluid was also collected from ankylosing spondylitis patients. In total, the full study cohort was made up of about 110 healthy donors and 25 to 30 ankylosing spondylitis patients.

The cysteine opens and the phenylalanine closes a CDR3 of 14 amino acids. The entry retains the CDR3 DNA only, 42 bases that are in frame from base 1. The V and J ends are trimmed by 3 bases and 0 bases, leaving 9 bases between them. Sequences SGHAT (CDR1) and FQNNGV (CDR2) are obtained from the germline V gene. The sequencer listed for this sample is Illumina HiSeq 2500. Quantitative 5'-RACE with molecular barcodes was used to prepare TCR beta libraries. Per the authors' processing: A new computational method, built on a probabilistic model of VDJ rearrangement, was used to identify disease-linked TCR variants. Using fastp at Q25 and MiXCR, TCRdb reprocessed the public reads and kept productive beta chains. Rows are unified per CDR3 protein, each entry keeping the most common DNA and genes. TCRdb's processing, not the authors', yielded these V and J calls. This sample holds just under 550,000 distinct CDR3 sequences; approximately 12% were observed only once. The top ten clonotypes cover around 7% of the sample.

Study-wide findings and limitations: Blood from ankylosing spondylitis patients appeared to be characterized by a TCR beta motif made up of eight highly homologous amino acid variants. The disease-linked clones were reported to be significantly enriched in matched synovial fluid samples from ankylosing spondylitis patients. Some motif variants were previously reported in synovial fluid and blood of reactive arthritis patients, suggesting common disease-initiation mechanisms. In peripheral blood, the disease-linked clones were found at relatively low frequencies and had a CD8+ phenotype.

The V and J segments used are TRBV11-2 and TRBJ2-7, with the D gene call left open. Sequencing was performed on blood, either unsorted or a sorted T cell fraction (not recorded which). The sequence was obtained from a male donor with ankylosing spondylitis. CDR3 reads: CASSFGRNSYEQYF. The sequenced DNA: TGTGCCAGCAGCTTCGGACGGAACTCCTACGAGCAGTACTTC. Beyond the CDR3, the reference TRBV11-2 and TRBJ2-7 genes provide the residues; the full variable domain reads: EAGVAQSPRYKIIEKRQSVAFWCNPISGHATLYWYQQILGQGPKLLIQFQNNGVVDDSQLPKDRFSAERLKGVDSTLKIQPAKLEDSAVYLCASSFGRNSYEQYFGPGTRLTVT.